This TCR beta chain was sequenced during a study of graft-versus-host responses after intestinal transplantation. In germline, CDR1 is LNHDA, CDR2 SQIVND (reference sequence). Trimming removed 3 bases at V and 8 bases at J, with 14 bases between. CDR3 length equals 14 residues. This clone was detected a few times. Some clones are missing from TCRdb's copy, which holds only in-frame ones; the method was immunoSEQ multiplex PCR. Altogether 13,000 to 15,000 clones are present, around 35% being singletons, with the ten largest covering approximately 2%. The study plated 200,000 CFSE-labeled responders with 200,000 irradiated, violet-dye-labeled stimulators. Post-reaction, proliferating CD3+CD4+ and CD3+CD8+ responders (CFSE-low) were sorted.

Sequences were derived from alloreactive CD8+ T cells from a mixed lymphocyte reaction culture, sampled before intestinal transplant. Specified subset: CFSE-low proliferating T cells sorted from roughly six-day pre-transplant mixed lymphocyte reaction (GvH or HvG direction). The rearrangement joins TRBV19 to TRBJ2-1; D possibly corresponds to TRBD2 (5 bases). This sequence was found in a human patient who received an intestinal transplant. Written as DNA, the CDR3 is TGTGCCAGTAGTATCACTAGTTGGGCGGATGAGCAGTTCTTC. Translating gives CASSITSWADEQFF.